Shown below are 8 T cell receptor beta chains from a single sample sequenced in a study of T cell responses to AZD1222 COVID-19 vaccine. The assay was immunoSEQ multiplex PCR, and TCRdb's table has in-frame clones only and misses some. The repertoire holds about 120,000 clones, with about nine tenths as singletons. This specimen was peripheral blood, taken 28 days after the second AZD1222 dose. These TCRs come from an adult who received the AZD1222 COVID-19 vaccine.

V and J are TRBV27 and TRBJ2-5; 7 bases align to TRBD1. The J segment lost 3 bases and the V segment lost 3 bases, leaving 7 bases of the junction unmatched. There are 15 residues in the CDR3. Germline V lookup: CDR1 MNHEY, CDR2 SMNVEV (reference sequence). CDR3 loop: CASSFRGTVKETQYF. The CDR3 DNA follows: TGTGCCAGCAGTTTTAGGGGGACAGTTAAAGAGACCCAGTACTTC.

This rearrangement joins TRBV14 to TRBJ1-2, with 8 nucleotides matching TRBD1. Per germline, CDR1 SGHDN and CDR2 FVKESK. V lost 4 bases to trimming and J lost 5 bases; unmatched junction nucleotides: 3. This CDR3 spans 13 amino acids. The CDR3: CASSPDRAYGYTF. Written as DNA, the CDR3 is TGTGCCAGCAGCCCGGACAGGGCTTATGGCTACACCTTC.

The chain employs TRBV27 and TRBJ1-3, with TRBD1 identical over 8 bases. Germline CDR1 and CDR2: MNHEY and SMNVEV (reference sequence). The ends lost 6 bases at V and 4 bases at J; junction bases unmatched: 8. This CDR3 is 15 amino acids long. This chain's CDR3 is CASRLQGASGNTIYF. CDR3 nucleotides: TGTGCCAGCAGACTTCAGGGGGCGTCGGGAAACACCATATATTTT.

The rearrangement uses TRBV30 and TRBJ1-5; D is possibly TRBD1 (6 bases). Looked up from germline, CDR1 is GTSNPN and CDR2 is SVGIG (reference sequence). The CDR3 has 15 amino acids. Trimming shortened V by 4 bases and J by 7 bases, and 20 bases separated the two germline ends. CDR3 sequence reads: CAWNQGFVSSQPQHF. The CDR3 nucleotides are TGTGCCTGGAATCAGGGGTTCGTTTCAAGCCAGCCCCAGCATTTT.

The chain couples TRBV2 to TRBJ2-2; maybe TRBD1 (6 bases). The ends were cut back, 7 bases at V and 5 bases at J, with 17 bases in the middle. There are 15 residues in the CDR3. Per the germline V gene, CDR1 is SNHLY and CDR2 is FYNNEI. The CDR3 nucleotides read TGTGCCAGCACTCGAAGGGTGGGGGCAACCGGGGAGCTGTTTTTT. Amino acids: CASTRRVGATGELFF. Full variable domain (missing parts from reference TRBV2 and TRBJ2-2): EPEVTQTPSHQVTQMGQEVILRCVPISNHLYFYWYRQILGQKVEFLVSFYNNEISEKSEIFDDQFSVERPDGSNFTLKIRSTKLEDSAMYFCASTRRVGATGELFFGEGSRLTVL.

This clone has only one observation. V is TRBV6-5 and J is TRBJ1-2, with TRBD1 identical over 7 bases. CDR1 and CDR2 (germline): MNHEY, SVGAGI. This CDR3 has 14 residues. J gave up 6 bases and V 2 bases, and 6 bases lay outside the gene matches. CDR3 in amino acids: CASSYRDREDGYTF. DNA for the CDR3: TGTGCCAGCAGTTACCGAGACAGGGAGGATGGCTACACCTTC.

The CDR3 spells CSASTGGSGTDTQYF. CDR3 bases: TGCAGTGCTAGTACAGGGGGTTCGGGCACAGATACGCAGTATTTT. This chain joins TRBV20-1 and TRBJ2-3, with TRBD1 identical over 8 bases. Germline CDR1 is DFQATT and CDR2 is SNEGSKA (reference sequence). The trim removed 3 bases at V and 1 base at J, leaving 6 bases unmatched. CDR3 length: 15 residues.

This chain uses TRBV19 with TRBJ1-2; tentatively, D is TRBD1 (5 bases). The CDR3 length is 11 residues. Per germline, CDR1 LNHDA and CDR2 SQIVND (reference sequence). V lost 7 bases, J lost 4 bases, and 7 bases lay in between. CDR3 protein: CASTGRYGYTF. The CDR3 DNA is TGTGCCAGTACAGGGCGCTATGGCTACACCTTC.